Sequencing of this TCR beta chain was carried out in a study of human T cells and chemical hapten exposure. Time point specified: patch test 1, 2 weeks after DPC sensitization. The treatment denotes: therapeutic diphenylcyclopropenone sensitization with weekly scalp DPC. Looked up from germline, CDR1 is MDHEN and CDR2 is SYDVKM. The CDR3 is 14 amino acids. The germline V and J ends were trimmed by 6 bases and 2 bases, with 14 bases remaining between them. Using its own MiXCR run on the RACE reads, TCRdb lists one record per CDR3 protein. The sample lists 340,000 or so distinct CDR3 sequences; around 7% were seen once.

The rearrangement joins TRBV28 to TRBJ2-7, with D perhaps matching TRBD2 (5 bases). This TCR was sampled from a young woman with alopecia areata. Some clones in this sample may be carry-over from other donors' samples. Here the sequenced sample was whole blood, taken in connection with sensitization to the hapten diphenylcyclopropenone (DPC). CDR3 in DNA: TGTGCCAGCAGCCAAACTAGTGTCACCTACGAGCAGTACTTC. Its translation: CASSQTSVTYEQYF.